The TCR beta chain described here comes from a study of OX40 agonist ivuxolimab in advanced cancers. Study at large: Ivuxolimab doses were 0.01, 0.1, 0.3, 1.5, 3 or 10 mg/kg every 2 weeks. The dose-escalation group included hepatocellular carcinoma, melanoma, renal cell carcinoma and head and neck cancer. Mean age approximately 66 years, range about 23 to 80; 82.7% male.

CDR3 length: 16 amino acids. Losses at the gene ends were 4 bases for V and 6 bases for J; bases not matched to a gene: 11. CDR1 is SGDLS, CDR2 YYNGEE, per germline. Method: immunoSEQ multiplex PCR; TCRdb's copy keeps in-frame clones and lacks some. This sample has 65,000 to 80,000 clones; 90% to 95% occur once, and the top ten carry 0.55% to 0.7%. A history of autoimmune disease or systemic immunosuppression excluded patients. The source is an adult with an advanced solid tumor such as melanoma, head and neck, liver or kidney cancer. The source was CD4+ or CD8+ T cells sorted from blood, collected in a trial of the OX40 agonist ivuxolimab. The chain employs TRBV9 and TRBJ2-1; 9 bases are shared with TRBD1. The CDR3 here is CASSLKGQGSLNEQFF. For the CDR3, the DNA is TGTGCCAGCAGCCTAAAGGGACAGGGATCCCTCAATGAGCAGTTCTTC.